The 7 T cell receptor beta chains in this list originate from one sample, sequenced in a study of PD-L1 blockade in urothelial cancer. Sequenced by immunoSEQ multiplex PCR; TCRdb stores in-frame clones only, minus some. There are fewer than 85,000 clones in the sample; around 83% occur only once, and around a tenth lies in the top ten. The sample's time point: pretreatment peripheral blood. Sample: PBMCs, taken around atezolizumab (anti-PD-L1) treatment. The receptor source for this set is a woman in her 70s with urothelial cancer.

The J gene is TRBJ2-5, the V gene TRBV7-3; D may be TRBD2 (7 bases). This CDR3 contains 16 residues. Between the trimmed V and J ends, which lost 5 bases and 1 base, there was a span of 17 bases. Germline loops: CDR1 SGHTA, CDR2 FQGTGA. The DNA of the CDR3 is TGTGCCAGCAGCCCGGGGGCGGGAGTGGCCCAAGAGACCCAGTACTTC. This sequence encodes CASSPGAGVAQETQYF.

J is TRBJ1-1 and V is TRBV27; possibly TRBD1 for D (6 bases). The germline CDR1 and CDR2 sequences are MNHEY and SMNVEV (reference sequence). The CDR3 covers 13 residues. Trimming took 2 bases from V and 5 from J, leaving 9 bases between them. CDR3 sequence reads: CASSLGRGTEAFF. DNA for the CDR3: TGTGCCAGCAGTTTAGGTAGGGGGACTGAAGCTTTCTTT.

The V and J genes are TRBV10-3 and TRBJ2-7; TRBD2 aligns across 12 bases. Germline V CDR1 and CDR2: ENHRY, SYGVKD. This CDR3 is 16 amino acids long. The junction had 13 bases not matched to a gene; V was cut back by 6 bases and J by 7 bases. In nucleotides, the CDR3 is TGTGCCATCAGACTAGCGGGAGGTCTGACCTACGAGGAGCAGTACTTC. It specifies CAIRLAGGLTYEEQYF.

CDR3 nucleotide sequence: TGTGCCATCAGTGAGTCGTATCTCACAAGGGGGTATGGCTACACCTTC. Its translation is CAISESYLTRGYGYTF. The V and J genes are TRBV10-3 and TRBJ1-2, with D possibly TRBD1 on 6 matching bases. This CDR3 region has 16 residues. Germline V gene data show CDR1 as ENHRY and CDR2 as SYGVKD. V was clipped by 0 bases and J by 5 bases, with 16 bases between them.

This clone was seen at least ten times. In DNA, the CDR3 is TGTGCCAGCAGTTTATACGATAGCACTGAAGCTTTCTTT. As protein: CASSLYDSTEAFF. The chain uses TRBV28 and TRBJ1-1, with unresolved D. Trimming took 1 base from V and 4 from J, leaving 7 bases between them. The length of the CDR3 is 13 residues. CDR1 is MDHEN, CDR2 SYDVKM, per germline.

The CDR3 region is CASGGTALGETQYF. The CDR3 DNA reads TGTGCCAGCGGTGGGACAGCACTCGGGGAGACCCAGTACTTC. This chain uses TRBV18 with TRBJ2-5; 7 bases match TRBD1. Germline V gene data show CDR1 as KGHSH and CDR2 as LQKENI. The CDR3 is 14 residues long. The trim removed 8 bases at V and 5 bases at J, leaving 11 bases unmatched.

This clone was detected only a few times. V gene TRBV6-6 combines with J gene TRBJ2-1; no clear D gene. The CDR3 extends over 15 amino acids. Looked up from germline, CDR1 is MNHNY and CDR2 is SVGAGI (reference sequence). Trimming pared 2 bases from V and 0 bases from J, leaving 8 bases between. The CDR3 region is CASSYRRPSYNEQFF. In nucleotides, the CDR3 is TGTGCCAGCAGTTACCGGCGGCCCTCCTACAATGAGCAGTTCTTC.